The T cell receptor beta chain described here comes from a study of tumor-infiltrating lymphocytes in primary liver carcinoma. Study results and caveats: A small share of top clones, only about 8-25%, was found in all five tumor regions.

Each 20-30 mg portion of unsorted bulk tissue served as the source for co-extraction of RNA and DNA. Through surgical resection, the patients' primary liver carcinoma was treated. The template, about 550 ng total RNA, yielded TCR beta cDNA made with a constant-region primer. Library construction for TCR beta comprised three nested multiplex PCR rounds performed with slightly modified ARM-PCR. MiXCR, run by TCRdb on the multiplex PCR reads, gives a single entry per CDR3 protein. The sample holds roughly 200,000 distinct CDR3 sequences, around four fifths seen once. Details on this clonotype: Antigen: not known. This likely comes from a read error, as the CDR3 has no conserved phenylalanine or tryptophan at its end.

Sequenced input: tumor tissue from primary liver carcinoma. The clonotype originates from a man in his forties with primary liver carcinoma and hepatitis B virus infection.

The CDR3 sequence: CASSLNAKEQFT. Here the CDR3 DNA reads TGTGCCAGCAGCTTAAATGCCAAAGAGCAGTTCACC. The chain links TRBV11-3 to TRBJ2-1; D not certain. CDR1 and CDR2 from the germline V gene are SGHNT and YENEEA. V lost 2 bases to trimming and J lost 10 bases, with 9 bases between them. The CDR3 is made up of 12 amino acids.